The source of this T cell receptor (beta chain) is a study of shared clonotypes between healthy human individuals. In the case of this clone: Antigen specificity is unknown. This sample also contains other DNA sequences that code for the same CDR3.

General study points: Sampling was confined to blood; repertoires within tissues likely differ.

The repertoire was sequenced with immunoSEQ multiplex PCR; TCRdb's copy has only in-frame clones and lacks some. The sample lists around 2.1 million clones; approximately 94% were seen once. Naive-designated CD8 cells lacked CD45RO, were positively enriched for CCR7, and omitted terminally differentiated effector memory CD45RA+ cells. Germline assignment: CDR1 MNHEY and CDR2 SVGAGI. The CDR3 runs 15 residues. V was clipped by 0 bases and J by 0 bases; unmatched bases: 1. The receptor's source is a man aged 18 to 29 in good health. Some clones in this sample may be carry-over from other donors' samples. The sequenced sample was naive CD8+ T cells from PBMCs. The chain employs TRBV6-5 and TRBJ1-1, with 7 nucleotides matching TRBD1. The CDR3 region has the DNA TGTGCCAGCAGTTACTCGACAGGGATGAACACTGAAGCTTTCTTT. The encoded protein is CASSYSTGMNTEAFF.